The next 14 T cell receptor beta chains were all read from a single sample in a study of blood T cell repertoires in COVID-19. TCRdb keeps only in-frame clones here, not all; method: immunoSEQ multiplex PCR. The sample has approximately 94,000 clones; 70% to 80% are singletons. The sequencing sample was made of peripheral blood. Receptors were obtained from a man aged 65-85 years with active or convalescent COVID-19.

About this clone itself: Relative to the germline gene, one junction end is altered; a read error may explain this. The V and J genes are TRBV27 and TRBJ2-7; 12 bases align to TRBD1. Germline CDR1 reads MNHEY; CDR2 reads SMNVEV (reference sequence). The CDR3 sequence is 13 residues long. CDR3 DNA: TGTGCCAGCAGTGCGGGGACAGGGGGCGCGAGGAACTTC. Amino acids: CASSAGTGGARNF.

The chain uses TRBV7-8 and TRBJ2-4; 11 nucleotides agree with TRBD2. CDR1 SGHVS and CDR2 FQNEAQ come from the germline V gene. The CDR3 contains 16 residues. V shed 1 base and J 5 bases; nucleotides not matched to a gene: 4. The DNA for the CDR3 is TGTGCCAGCAGCTTAGTGGGGACTAGCGGTCAAAACATTCAGTACTTC. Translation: CASSLVGTSGQNIQYF.

This chain's CDR3 is CASSESGQGALGEQYF. DNA of the CDR3: TGTGCCAGCAGTGAAAGTGGGCAGGGGGCTTTAGGGGAGCAGTACTTC. This chain uses TRBV2 with TRBJ2-7; 8 positions match TRBD1. Per the germline V gene, CDR1 is SNHLY and CDR2 is FYNNEI. This CDR3 has 16 residues. Losses at the gene ends were 2 bases for V and 7 bases for J; bases not matched to a gene: 13. The complete variable domain, with remaining parts taken from reference TRBV2 and TRBJ2-7, reads EPEVTQTPSHQVTQMGQEVILRCVPISNHLYFYWYRQILGQKVEFLVSFYNNEISEKSEIFDDQFSVERPDGSNFTLKIRSTKLEDSAMYFCASSESGQGALGEQYFGPGTRLTVT.

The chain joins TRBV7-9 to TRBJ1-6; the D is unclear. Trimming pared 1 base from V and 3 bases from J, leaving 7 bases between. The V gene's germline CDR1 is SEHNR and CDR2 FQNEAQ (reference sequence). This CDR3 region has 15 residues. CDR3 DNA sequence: TGTGCCAGCAGCTTAGACACGGGCTATAATTCACCCCTCCACTTT. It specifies CASSLDTGYNSPLHF.

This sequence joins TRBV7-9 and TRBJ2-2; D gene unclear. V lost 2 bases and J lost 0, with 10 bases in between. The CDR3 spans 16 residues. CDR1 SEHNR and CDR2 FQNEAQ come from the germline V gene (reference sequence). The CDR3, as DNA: TGTGCCAGCAGCTTATTCTCGGGTACGAACACCGGGGAGCTGTTTTTT. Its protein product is CASSLFSGTNTGELFF. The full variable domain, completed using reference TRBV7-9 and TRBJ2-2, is DTGVSQNPRHKITKRGQNVTFRCDPISEHNRLYWYRQTLGQGPEFLTYFQNEAQLEKSRLLSDRFSAERPKGSFSTLEIQRTEQGDSAMYLCASSLFSGTNTGELFFGEGSRLTVL.

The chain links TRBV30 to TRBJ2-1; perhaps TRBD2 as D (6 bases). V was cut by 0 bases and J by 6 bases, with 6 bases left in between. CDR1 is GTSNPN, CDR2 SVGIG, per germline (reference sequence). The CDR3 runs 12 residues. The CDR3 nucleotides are TGTGCCTGGAGTGTACTAGCCAATGAGCAGTTCTTC. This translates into CAWSVLANEQFF.

The chain's CDR3 is CASSEWGGGSHNEQFF. In DNA form, the CDR3 reads TGTGCCAGCAGTGAATGGGGTGGGGGGTCCCACAATGAGCAGTTCTTC. This rearrangement joins TRBV2 to TRBJ2-1; perhaps TRBD2 as D (6 bases). Germline V lookup: CDR1 SNHLY, CDR2 FYNNEI. V lost 2 bases, J lost 5 bases, and 16 bases lay in between. The CDR3 is 16 amino acids.

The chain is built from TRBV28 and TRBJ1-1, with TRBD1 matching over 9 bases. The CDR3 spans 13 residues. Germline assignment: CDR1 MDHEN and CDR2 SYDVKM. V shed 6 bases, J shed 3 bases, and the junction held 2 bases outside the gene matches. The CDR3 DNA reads TGTGCCAGCAGGGGACAGGGAGACACTGAAGCTTTCTTT. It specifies CASRGQGDTEAFF.

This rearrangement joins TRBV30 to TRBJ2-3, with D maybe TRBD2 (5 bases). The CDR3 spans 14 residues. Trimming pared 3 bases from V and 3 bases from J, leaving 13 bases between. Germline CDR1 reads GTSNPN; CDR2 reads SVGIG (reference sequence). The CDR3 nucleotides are TGTGCCTGGAGCGAGGGAGTGGGGACAGATACGCAGTATTTT. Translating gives CAWSEGVGTDTQYF.

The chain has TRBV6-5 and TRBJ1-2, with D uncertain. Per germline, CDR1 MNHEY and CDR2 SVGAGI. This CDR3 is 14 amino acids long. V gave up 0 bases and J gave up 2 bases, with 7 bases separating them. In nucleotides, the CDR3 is TGTGCCAGCAGTTACTCGGGCCCAAACTATGGCTACACCTTC. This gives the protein CASSYSGPNYGYTF.

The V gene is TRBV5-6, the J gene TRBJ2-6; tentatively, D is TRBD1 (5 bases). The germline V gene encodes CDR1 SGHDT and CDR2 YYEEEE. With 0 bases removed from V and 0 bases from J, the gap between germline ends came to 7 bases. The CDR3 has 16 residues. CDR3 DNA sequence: TGTGCCAGCAGCTTGGAGGGGTTCTCTGGGGCCAACGTCCTGACTTTC. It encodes CASSLEGFSGANVLTF.

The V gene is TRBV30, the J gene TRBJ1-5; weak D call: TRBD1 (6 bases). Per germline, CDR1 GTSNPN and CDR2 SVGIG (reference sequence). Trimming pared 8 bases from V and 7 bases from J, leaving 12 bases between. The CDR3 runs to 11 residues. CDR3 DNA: TGTGCCGGGGGGCGAGGACAGCCCCAGCATTTT. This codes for CAGGRGQPQHF.

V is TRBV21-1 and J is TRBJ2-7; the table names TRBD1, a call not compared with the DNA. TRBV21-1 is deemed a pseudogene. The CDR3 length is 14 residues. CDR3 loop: CASTKGTGSLEQYF. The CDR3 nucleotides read TGTGCCAGTACAAAGGGGACAGGTAGTCTCGAGCAGTACTTC.

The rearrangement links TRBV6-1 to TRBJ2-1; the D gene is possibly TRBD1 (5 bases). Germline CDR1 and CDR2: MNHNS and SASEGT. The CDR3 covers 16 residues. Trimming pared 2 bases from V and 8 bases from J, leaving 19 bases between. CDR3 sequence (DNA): TGTGCCAGCAGTGAAAGCGTTCAGGGTTCTACGGATGAGCAGTTCTTC. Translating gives CASSESVQGSTDEQFF.